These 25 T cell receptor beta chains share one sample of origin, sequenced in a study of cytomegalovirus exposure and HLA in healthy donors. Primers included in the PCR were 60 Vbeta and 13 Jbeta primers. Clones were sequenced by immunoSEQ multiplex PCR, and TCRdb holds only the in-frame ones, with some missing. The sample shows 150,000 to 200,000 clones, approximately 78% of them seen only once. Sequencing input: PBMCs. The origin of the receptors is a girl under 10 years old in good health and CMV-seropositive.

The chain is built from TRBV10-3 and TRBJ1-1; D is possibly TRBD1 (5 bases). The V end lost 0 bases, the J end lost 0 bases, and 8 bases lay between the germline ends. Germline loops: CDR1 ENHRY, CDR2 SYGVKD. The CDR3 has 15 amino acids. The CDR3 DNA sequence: TGTGCCATCAGTGAGTCTGGACACATGAACACTGAAGCTTTCTTT. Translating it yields CAISESGHMNTEAFF.

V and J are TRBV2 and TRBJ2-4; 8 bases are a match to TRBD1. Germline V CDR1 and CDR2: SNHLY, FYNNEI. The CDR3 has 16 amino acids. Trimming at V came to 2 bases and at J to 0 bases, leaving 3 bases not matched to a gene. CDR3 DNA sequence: TGTGCCAGCAGTGAAAGGACAGGGTCAGCCAAAAACATTCAGTACTTC. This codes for CASSERTGSAKNIQYF.

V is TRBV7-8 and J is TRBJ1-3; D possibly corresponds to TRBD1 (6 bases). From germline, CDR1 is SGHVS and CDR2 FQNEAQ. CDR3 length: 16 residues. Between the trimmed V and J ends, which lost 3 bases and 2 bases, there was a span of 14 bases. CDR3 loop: CASSFRQDSAGNTIYF. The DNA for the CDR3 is TGTGCCAGCAGCTTCCGACAGGATTCGGCTGGAAACACCATATATTTT.

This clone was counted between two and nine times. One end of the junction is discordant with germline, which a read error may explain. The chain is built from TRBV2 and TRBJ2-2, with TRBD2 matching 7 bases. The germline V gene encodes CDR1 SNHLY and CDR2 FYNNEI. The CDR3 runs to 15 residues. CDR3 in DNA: TGTGCCAGCAGCGAAGGGGCGGGGGACACCGGGGAGCTGTTTTTT. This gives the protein CASSEGAGDTGELFF.

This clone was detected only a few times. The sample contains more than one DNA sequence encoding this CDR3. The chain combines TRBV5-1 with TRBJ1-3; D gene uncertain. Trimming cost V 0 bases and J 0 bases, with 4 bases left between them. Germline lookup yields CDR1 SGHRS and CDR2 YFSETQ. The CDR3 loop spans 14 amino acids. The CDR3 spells CASSLDSSGNTIYF. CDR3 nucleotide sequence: TGCGCCAGCAGCTTGGACAGCTCTGGAAACACCATATATTTT.

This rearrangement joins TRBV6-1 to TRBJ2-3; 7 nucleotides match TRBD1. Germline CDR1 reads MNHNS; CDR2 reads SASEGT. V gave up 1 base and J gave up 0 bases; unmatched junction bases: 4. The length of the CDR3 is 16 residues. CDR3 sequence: CASSEDRGTSTDTQYF. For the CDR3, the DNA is TGTGCCAGCAGTGAAGACAGGGGCACTAGCACAGATACGCAGTATTTT.

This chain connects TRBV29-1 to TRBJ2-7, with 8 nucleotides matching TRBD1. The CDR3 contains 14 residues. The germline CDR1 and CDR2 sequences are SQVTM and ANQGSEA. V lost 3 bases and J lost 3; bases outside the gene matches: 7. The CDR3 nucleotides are TGCAGCGTTGACACAGGACAGGGTTTCTACGAGCAGTACTTC. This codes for CSVDTGQGFYEQYF.

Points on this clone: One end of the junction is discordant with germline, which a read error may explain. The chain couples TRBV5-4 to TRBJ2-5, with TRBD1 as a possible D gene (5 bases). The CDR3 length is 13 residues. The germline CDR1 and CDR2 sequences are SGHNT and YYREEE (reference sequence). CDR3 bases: TGTGCCAGCAGGTTGGACACCCAAGAGACCCAGTACTTC. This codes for CASRLDTQETQYF.

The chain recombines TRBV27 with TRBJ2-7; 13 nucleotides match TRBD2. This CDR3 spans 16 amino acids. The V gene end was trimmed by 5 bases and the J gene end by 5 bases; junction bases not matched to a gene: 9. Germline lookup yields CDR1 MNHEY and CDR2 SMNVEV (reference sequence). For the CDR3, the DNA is TGTGCCAGCAGTATCTGGACTAGCGGGAGTCCCCACGAGCAGTACTTC. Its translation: CASSIWTSGSPHEQYF.

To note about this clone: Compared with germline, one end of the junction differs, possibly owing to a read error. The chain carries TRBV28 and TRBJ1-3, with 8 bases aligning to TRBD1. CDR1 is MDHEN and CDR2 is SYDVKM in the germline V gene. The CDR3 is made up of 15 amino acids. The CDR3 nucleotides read TGTGCCAGCAGTCGGACAGGGAGACGTGGAGACACCATATATTTT. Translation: CASSRTGRRGDTIYF. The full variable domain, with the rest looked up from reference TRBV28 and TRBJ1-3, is DVKVTQSSRYLVKRTGEKVFLECVQDMDHENMFWYRQDPGLGLRLIYFSYDVKMKEKGDIPEGYSVSREKKERFSLILESASTNQTSMYLCASSRTGRRGDTIYFGEGSWLTVV.

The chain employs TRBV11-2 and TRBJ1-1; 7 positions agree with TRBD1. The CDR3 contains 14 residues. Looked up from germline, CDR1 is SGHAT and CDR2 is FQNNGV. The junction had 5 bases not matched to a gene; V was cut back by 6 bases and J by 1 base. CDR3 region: CASSPDRANTEAFF. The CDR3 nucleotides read TGTGCCAGCAGTCCAGACAGGGCGAACACTGAAGCTTTCTTT.

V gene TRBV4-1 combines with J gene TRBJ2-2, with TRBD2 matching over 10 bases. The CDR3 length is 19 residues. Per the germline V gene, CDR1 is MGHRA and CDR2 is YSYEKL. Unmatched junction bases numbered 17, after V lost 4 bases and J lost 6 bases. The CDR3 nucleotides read TGCGCCAGCAGCCCAGGGAGGGGAGCGGGAGGGGGAGCCCCCGGGGAGCTGTTTTTT. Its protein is CASSPGRGAGGGAPGELFF.

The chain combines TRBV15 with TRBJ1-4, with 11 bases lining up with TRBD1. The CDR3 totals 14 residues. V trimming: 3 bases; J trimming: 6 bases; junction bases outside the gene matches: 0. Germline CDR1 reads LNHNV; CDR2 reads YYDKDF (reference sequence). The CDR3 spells CATSRDRGHEKLFF. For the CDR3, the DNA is TGTGCCACCAGCAGGGACAGGGGGCATGAAAAACTGTTTTTT.

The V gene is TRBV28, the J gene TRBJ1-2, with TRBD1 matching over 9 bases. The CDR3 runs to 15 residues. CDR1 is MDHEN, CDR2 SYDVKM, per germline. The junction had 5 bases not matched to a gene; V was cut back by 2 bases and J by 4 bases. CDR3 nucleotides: TGTGCCAGCAGTTTAGGGACAGGGTTGGCCTATGGCTACACCTTC. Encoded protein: CASSLGTGLAYGYTF.

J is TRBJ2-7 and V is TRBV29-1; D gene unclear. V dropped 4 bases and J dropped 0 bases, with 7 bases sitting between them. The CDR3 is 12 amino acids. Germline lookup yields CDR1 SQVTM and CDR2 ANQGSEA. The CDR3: CSVAGDSYEQYF. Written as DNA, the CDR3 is TGCAGCGTTGCCGGAGACTCCTACGAGCAGTACTTC.

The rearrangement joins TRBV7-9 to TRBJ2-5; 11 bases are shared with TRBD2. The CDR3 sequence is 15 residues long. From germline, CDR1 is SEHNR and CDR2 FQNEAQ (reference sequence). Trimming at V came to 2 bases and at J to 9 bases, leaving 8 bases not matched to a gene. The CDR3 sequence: CASSLLSGRAPAQYF. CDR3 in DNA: TGTGCCAGCAGCTTACTTAGCGGGAGGGCCCCGGCCCAGTACTTC.

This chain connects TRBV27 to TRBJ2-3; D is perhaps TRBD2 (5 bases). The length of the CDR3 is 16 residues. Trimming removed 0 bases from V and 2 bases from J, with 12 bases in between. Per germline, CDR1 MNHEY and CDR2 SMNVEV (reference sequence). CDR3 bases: TGTGCCAGCAGTTTATCCTCCCCGGGATCCACAGATACGCAGTATTTT. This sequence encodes CASSLSSPGSTDTQYF.

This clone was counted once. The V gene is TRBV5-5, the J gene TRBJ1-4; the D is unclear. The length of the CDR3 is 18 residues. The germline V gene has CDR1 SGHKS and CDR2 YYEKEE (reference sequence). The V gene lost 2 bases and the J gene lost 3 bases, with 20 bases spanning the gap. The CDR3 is CASSFAILLKEANEKLFF. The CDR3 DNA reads TGTGCCAGCAGCTTCGCTATCCTTCTAAAAGAGGCTAATGAAAAACTGTTTTTT. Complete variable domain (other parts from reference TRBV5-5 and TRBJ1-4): DAGVTQSPTHLIKTRGQQVTLRCSPISGHKSVSWYQQVLGQGPQFIFQYYEKEERGRGNFPDRFSARQFPNYSSELNVNALLLGDSALYLCASSFAILLKEANEKLFFGSGTQLSVL.

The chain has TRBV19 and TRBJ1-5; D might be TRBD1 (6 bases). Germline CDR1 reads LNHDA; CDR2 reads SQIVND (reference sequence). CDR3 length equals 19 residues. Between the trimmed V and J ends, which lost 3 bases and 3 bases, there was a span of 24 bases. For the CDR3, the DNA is TGTGCCAGTAGTATGCTTGCCTCCGGACCCGAGGGGGTCAATCAGCCCCAGCATTTT. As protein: CASSMLASGPEGVNQPQHF.

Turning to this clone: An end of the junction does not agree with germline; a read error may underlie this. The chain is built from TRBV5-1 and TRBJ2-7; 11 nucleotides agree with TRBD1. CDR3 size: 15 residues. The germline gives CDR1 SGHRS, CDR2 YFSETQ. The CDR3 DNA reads TGCGCCAGCAGCTTCAGGACAGGGGGCTCCCACGAGCAGTACTTC. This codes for CASSFRTGGSHEQYF.

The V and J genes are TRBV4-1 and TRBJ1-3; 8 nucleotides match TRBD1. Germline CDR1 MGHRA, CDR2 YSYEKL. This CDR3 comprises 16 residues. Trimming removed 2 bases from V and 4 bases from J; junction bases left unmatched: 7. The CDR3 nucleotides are TGCGCCAGCAGCCAACCCGGGACAGGTTCAGGAAACACCATATATTTT. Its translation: CASSQPGTGSGNTIYF.

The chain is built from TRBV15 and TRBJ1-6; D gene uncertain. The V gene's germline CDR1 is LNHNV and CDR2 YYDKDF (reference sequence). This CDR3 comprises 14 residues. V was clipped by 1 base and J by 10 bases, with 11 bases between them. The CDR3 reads CATSRALFGSPLHF. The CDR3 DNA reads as TGTGCCACCAGCAGAGCCTTATTCGGGTCACCCCTCCACTTT.

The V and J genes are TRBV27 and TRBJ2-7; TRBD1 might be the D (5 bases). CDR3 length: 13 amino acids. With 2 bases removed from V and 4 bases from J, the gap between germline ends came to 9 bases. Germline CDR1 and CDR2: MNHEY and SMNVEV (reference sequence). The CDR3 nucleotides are TGTGCCAGCAGTTTAAGAAGGGGTTACGAGCAGTACTTC. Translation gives CASSLRRGYEQYF.

The CDR3 spells CASSLAGGAYEQYF. The CDR3 DNA is TGTGCCAGCAGCTTGGCGGGGGGTGCCTACGAGCAGTACTTC. This sequence joins TRBV5-4 and TRBJ2-7, with 7 bases lining up with TRBD2. CDR3 length equals 14 residues. The V gene end was trimmed by 0 bases and the J gene end by 2 bases; junction bases not matched to a gene: 2. Germline V gene lookup returns CDR1 SGHNT and CDR2 YYREEE (reference sequence).

The CDR3 sequence is CASSGGQGKYDYGYTF. DNA of the CDR3: TGTGCCAGCAGCGGCGGACAGGGGAAGTATGACTATGGCTACACCTTC. The chain couples TRBV9 to TRBJ1-2, with 9 nucleotides matching TRBD1. Trimming took 3 bases from V and 3 from J; bases not matched to a gene: 9. CDR3 length equals 16 residues. The germline CDR1 and CDR2 sequences are SGDLS and YYNGEE.